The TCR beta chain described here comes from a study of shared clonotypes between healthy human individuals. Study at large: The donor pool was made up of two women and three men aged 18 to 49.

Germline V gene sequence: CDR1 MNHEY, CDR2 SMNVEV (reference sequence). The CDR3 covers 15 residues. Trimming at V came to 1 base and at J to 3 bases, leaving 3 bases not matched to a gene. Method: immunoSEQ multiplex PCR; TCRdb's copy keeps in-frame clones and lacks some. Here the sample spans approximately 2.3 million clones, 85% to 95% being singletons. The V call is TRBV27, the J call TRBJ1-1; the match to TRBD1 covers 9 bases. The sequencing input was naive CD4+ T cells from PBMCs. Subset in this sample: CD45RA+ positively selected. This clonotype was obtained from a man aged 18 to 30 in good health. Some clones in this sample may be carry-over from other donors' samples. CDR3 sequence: CASSLLGQGDTEAFF. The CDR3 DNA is TGTGCCAGCAGTTTATTGGGACAGGGTGACACTGAAGCTTTCTTT.